What follows are 6 T cell receptor beta chains derived from one specimen sequenced in a study of blood T cell repertoires in COVID-19. The table came from immunoSEQ multiplex PCR; TCRdb's copy has only in-frame clones and leaves some out. This sample has over 200,000 clones; 80% to 90% occur once, and the top ten carry approximately 2%. Sequenced material: peripheral blood. All receptors come from a man aged 40-55 years who had recovered from COVID-19.

This clone was detected only once. This chain uses TRBV19 with TRBJ1-5; 8 bases align to TRBD1. The CDR3 runs to 15 residues. Trimming took 6 bases from V and 1 from J; bases not matched to a gene: 5. CDR1 is LNHDA and CDR2 is SQIVND in the germline V gene (reference sequence). The CDR3 protein is CASRQQGGSNQPQHF. CDR3 nucleotide sequence: TGTGCCAGTAGACAACAGGGGGGAAGCAATCAGCCCCAGCATTTT.

V and J are TRBV29-1 and TRBJ2-7; weak D call: TRBD1 (6 bases). The V gene's germline CDR1 is SQVTM and CDR2 ANQGSEA. The CDR3 sequence is 13 residues long. Trimming removed 5 bases at V and 2 bases at J, with 13 bases between. CDR3: CSVRPGAAYEQYF. CDR3 DNA sequence: TGCAGCGTTCGACCAGGGGCGGCCTACGAGCAGTACTTC.

A single count supports this clone. The chain uses TRBV4-1 and TRBJ2-5; 9 nucleotides align to TRBD2. V shed 4 bases and J 4 bases; nucleotides not matched to a gene: 16. The germline gives CDR1 MGHRA, CDR2 YSYEKL. The CDR3 totals 18 residues. Written as DNA, the CDR3 is TGCGCCAGCAGCCGAAGGTCAGGCGGGAGGGCGTTTGGAGAGACCCAGTACTTC. Translating it yields CASSRRSGGRAFGETQYF.

The genes are TRBV30 and TRBJ2-7; the match to TRBD2 covers 7 bases. CDR3 length: 14 residues. The germline V gene has CDR1 GTSNPN and CDR2 SVGIG (reference sequence). J was trimmed by 3 bases and V by 1 base; bases with no gene match: 6. This CDR3 is CAWSDRTGGYEQYF. The CDR3 bases are TGTGCCTGGAGTGACCGGACGGGGGGCTACGAGCAGTACTTC.

The J gene is TRBJ2-3, the V gene TRBV27; perhaps TRBD2 as D (6 bases). This CDR3 is built from 14 residues. Deletions cut 8 bases from V and 2 bases from J, with 14 bases between. Germline CDR1 MNHEY, CDR2 SMNVEV (reference sequence). This CDR3 reads CASQPGLLTDTQYF. Here the CDR3 DNA reads TGTGCCAGCCAGCCGGGACTTCTCACAGATACGCAGTATTTT.

This clone was seen at least ten times. The chain is built from TRBV5-5 and TRBJ2-2, with no clear D. Germline-derived CDR1 and CDR2 are SGHKS and YYEKEE (reference sequence). The CDR3 length is 13 residues. Deletions cut 3 bases from V and 6 bases from J, with 9 bases between. CDR3 amino acids: CASSSYWSGELFF. The DNA for the CDR3 is TGTGCCAGCAGCTCCTACTGGTCCGGGGAGCTGTTTTTT. Drawing the rest from reference TRBV5-5 and TRBJ2-2, the complete variable domain is DAGVTQSPTHLIKTRGQQVTLRCSPISGHKSVSWYQQVLGQGPQFIFQYYEKEERGRGNFPDRFSARQFPNYSSELNVNALLLGDSALYLCASSSYWSGELFFGEGSRLTVL.